The clone carrying this TCR beta chain was recorded a few times. Its cognate antigen is unknown. The sample is drawn from a study of T cells in localized non-small cell lung cancer. Study findings and constraints: Out of the top 100 tumor clones, a median roughly 52 were seen in adjacent lung.

The length of the CDR3 is 14 residues. Trimming cost V 3 bases and J 0 bases, with 11 bases left between them. The germline V gene encodes CDR1 GTSNPN and CDR2 SVGIG (reference sequence). Profiling relied on immunoSEQ multiplex PCR, and the TCRdb table lists in-frame clones only, not all of them. The sample lists 1,500 or so clones, around 20% seen once, with over 10% in the top ten. The material was lung tumor tissue, obtained before any cancer treatment. The chain links TRBV30 to TRBJ1-1; D possibly corresponds to TRBD1 (6 bases). The receptor comes from a man aged 35-75 years with stage III lung adenocarcinoma. CDR3 residues: CAWRADSLNTEAFF. CDR3 DNA sequence: TGTGCCTGGAGGGCGGACAGTCTGAACACTGAAGCTTTCTTT.